One sample yielded the 10 T cell receptor beta chains listed below, sequenced in a study of blood T cell repertoires in COVID-19. TCRdb's copy holds only in-frame clones and misses some; the assay was immunoSEQ multiplex PCR. The table includes nearly 250,000 clones, 86% detected once. The sequenced sample consisted of PBMCs or T cells enriched from blood (not recorded which). These receptors originate from a woman aged 50 to 60 who had recovered from COVID-19.

This clone has more than one count but fewer than ten. The chain recombines TRBV7-8 with TRBJ1-3; 7 bases match TRBD1. J was trimmed by 7 bases and V by 5 bases; bases with no gene match: 11. The CDR3 has 15 residues. Per germline, CDR1 SGHVS and CDR2 FQNEAQ. CDR3 DNA: TGTGCCAGCAGCCCCAGCAGGGGGAAGTCGAACACCATATATTTT. Protein sequence: CASSPSRGKSNTIYF.

This sequence joins TRBV25-1 and TRBJ1-2; 9 positions match TRBD1. CDR1 and CDR2 from the germline V gene are MGHDK and SYGVNS. This CDR3 spans 13 amino acids. Trimming took 4 bases from V and 5 from J; bases not matched to a gene: 2. CDR3 residues: CASSVGTGYGYTF. The CDR3 DNA sequence: TGTGCCAGCAGTGTTGGGACAGGGTATGGCTACACCTTC.

The gene calls are TRBV5-5 and TRBJ1-5; D ambiguous. The CDR3 is 15 residues long. In germline, CDR1 is SGHKS, CDR2 YYEKEE (reference sequence). Trimming stripped 0 bases from V and 6 bases from J, with 13 bases between. The CDR3 region is CASSLGVLATQPQHF. In nucleotides, the CDR3 is TGTGCCAGCAGCTTGGGAGTCCTAGCCACTCAGCCCCAGCATTTT.

The J gene is TRBJ1-6, the V gene TRBV5-1; tentatively, D is TRBD1 (6 bases). The CDR3 has 16 amino acids. V shed 0 bases and J shed 4 bases, with 11 bases lying between them. The germline gives CDR1 SGHRS, CDR2 YFSETQ. The CDR3 DNA is TGCGCCAGCAGCTTGGGATCTACAGGGTATAATTCACCCCTCCACTTT. Translated: CASSLGSTGYNSPLHF. Combining the CDR3 with reference TRBV5-1 and TRBJ1-6 gives the whole variable domain KAGVTQTPRYLIKTRGQQVTLSCSPISGHRSVSWYQQTPGQGLQFLFEYFSETQRNKGNFPGRFSGRQFSNSRSEMNVSTLELGDSALYLCASSLGSTGYNSPLHFGNGTRLTVT.

The V gene is TRBV5-6, the J gene TRBJ2-7; 14 bases align to TRBD2. V dropped 5 bases and J dropped 7; count of bases not matched to a gene: 8. CDR3 length: 15 residues. CDR1 SGHDT and CDR2 YYEEEE come from the germline V gene. The DNA for the CDR3 is TGTGCCAGCAGTTCCGGGACTAGCGGGAGTAGTGAGCAGTACTTC. It yields the protein CASSSGTSGSSEQYF.

The V and J genes are TRBV27 and TRBJ1-2, with 9 nucleotides matching TRBD1. The junction had 5 bases not matched to a gene; V was cut back by 2 bases and J by 4 bases. The V gene's germline CDR1 is MNHEY and CDR2 SMNVEV (reference sequence). The CDR3 is 15 residues long. DNA for the CDR3: TGTGCCAGCAGTTTAACCAGGACAGGGGCCTATGGCTACACCTTC. Amino acids: CASSLTRTGAYGYTF.

The gene calls are TRBV9 and TRBJ1-2; TRBD1 matches at 8 bases. The CDR3 sequence is 17 residues long. V lost 3 bases, J lost 5 bases, and 15 bases stayed unmatched. Per the germline V gene, CDR1 is SGDLS and CDR2 is YYNGEE. CDR3: CASSALEEPTGEYGYTF. CDR3 sequence (DNA): TGTGCCAGCAGCGCCCTCGAAGAGCCGACAGGGGAATATGGCTACACCTTC. The complete variable domain, with remaining parts taken from reference TRBV9 and TRBJ1-2, reads DSGVTQTPKHLITATGQRVTLRCSPRSGDLSVYWYQQSLDQGLQFLIQYYNGEERAKGNILERFSAQQFPDLHSELNLSSLELGDSALYFCASSALEEPTGEYGYTFGSGTRLTVV.

A few counts support this clone. The rearrangement joins TRBV27 to TRBJ2-1, with 9 nucleotides matching TRBD1. This CDR3 is built from 12 residues. Trimming removed 5 bases from V and 11 bases from J; junction bases left unmatched: 4. Germline CDR1 and CDR2: MNHEY and SMNVEV (reference sequence). Written as DNA, the CDR3 is TGTGCCAGCAGTCGCGGACAGGGGAAGCAGTTCTTC. It yields the protein CASSRGQGKQFF.

This chain links TRBV30 with TRBJ2-5, with D unresolved. Germline V gives CDR1 GTSNPN, CDR2 SVGIG (reference sequence). With 3 bases removed from V and 4 bases from J, the gap between germline ends came to 9 bases. The CDR3 length is 12 residues. Here the CDR3 reads CAWSLNRETQYF. The CDR3 DNA sequence: TGTGCCTGGAGCCTAAACAGAGAGACCCAGTACTTC.

The chain has TRBV7-9 and TRBJ1-2, with 8 bases fitting TRBD1. V shed 5 bases and J 6 bases; nucleotides not matched to a gene: 11. The germline V gene has CDR1 SEHNR and CDR2 FQNEAQ (reference sequence). The CDR3 totals 15 residues. CDR3 DNA: TGTGCCAGCAGCCCCCGACAGGGGTTAACTGATGGCTACACCTTC. This gives the protein CASSPRQGLTDGYTF.